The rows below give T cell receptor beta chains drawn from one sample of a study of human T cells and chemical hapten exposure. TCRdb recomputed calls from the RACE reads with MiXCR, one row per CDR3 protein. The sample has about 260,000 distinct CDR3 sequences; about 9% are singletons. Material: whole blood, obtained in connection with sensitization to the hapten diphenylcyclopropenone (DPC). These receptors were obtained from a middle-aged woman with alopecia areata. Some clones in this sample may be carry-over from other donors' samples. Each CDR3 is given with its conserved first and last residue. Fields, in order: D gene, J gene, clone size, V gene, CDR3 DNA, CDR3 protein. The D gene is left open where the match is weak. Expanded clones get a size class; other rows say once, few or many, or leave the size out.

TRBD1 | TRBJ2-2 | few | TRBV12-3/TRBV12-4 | TGTGCCAGCACCTCGGGACAGACCACCGGGGAGCTGTTTTTT | CASTSGQTTGELFF
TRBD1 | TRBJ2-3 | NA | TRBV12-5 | TGTGCTAGTGGTCCCGGACAGGGAGTGAATACGCAGTATTTT | CASGPGQGVNTQYF
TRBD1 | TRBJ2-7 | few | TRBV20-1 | TGCAGTGCCGGACAGGCCGTCTCCTACGAGCAGTACTTC | CSAGQAVSYEQYF
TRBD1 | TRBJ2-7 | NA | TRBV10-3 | TGTGCCATCAGTGAGTCGTGGACAGGAAACGAGCAGTACTTC | CAISESWTGNEQYF
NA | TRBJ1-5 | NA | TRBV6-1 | TGTGCCAGCAGTGAAATGCGGGGGGTGAATCAGCCCCAGCATTTT | CASSEMRGVNQPQHF
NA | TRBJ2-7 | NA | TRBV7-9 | TGTGCCAGCAGGTACTACGCCGACTACGAGCAGTACTTC | CASRYYADYEQYF
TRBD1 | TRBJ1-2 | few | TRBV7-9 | TGTGCCAGCAGCTCCAGGGGGTACTATGGCTACACCTTC | CASSSRGYYGYTF
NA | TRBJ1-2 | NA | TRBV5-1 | TGCGCCAGCAGCTGGAGGCCCGGACAGAACTATGGCTACACCTTC | CASSWRPGQNYGYTF
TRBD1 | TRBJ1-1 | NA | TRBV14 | TGTGCCAGCAGCCGTCCGGGACAGTCGAACACTGAAGCTTTCTTT | CASSRPGQSNTEAFF
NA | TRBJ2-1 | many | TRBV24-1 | TGTGCCACCAGTGATCATCTAGTCGGGTCCTACAATGAGCAGTTCTTC | CATSDHLVGSYNEQFF
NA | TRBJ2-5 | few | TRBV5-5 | TGTGCCAGCAGCCGGAGGGAGCAAGAGACCCAGTACTTC | CASSRREQETQYF
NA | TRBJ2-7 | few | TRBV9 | TGTGCCAGCAGCGGGCTTGGGGGGAACGGGGCCTACGAGCAGTACTTC | CASSGLGGNGAYEQYF
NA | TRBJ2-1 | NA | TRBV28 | TGTGCCAGCCGCGACGGCAATGAGCAGTTCTTC | CASRDGNEQFF
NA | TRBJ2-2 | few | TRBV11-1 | TGTGCCAGCAGCCCCCCATCAGGAGGGAACACCGGGGAGCTGTTTTTT | CASSPPSGGNTGELFF
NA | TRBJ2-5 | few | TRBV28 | TGTGCCAGCAGCAATCTGGGGGGGGCGTATCAAGAGACCCAGTACTTC | CASSNLGGAYQETQYF
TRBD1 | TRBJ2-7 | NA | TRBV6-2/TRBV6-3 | TGTGCCAGCAGTTACTCCGAGGGACAGGTATCCTACGAGCAGTACTTC | CASSYSEGQVSYEQYF
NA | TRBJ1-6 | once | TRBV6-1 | TGTGCCAGCAGTGAAGCGCCCGATTCACCCCTCAACTTT | CASSEAPDSPLNF
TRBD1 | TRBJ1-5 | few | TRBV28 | TGTGCCAGCAGCCTAATCGGGACAGGGGGGGGCAATCAGCCCCAGCATTTT | CASSLIGTGGGNQPQHF
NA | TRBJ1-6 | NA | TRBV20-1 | TGCAGTGCTAGACAGGCAAGGATGTCCTATAATTCACCCCTCCACTTT | CSARQARMSYNSPLHF
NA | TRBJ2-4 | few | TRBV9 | TGTGCCAGCAGCGTAGCGGACGGGTTAGTCGGGACTCCTAAGTACTTC | CASSVADGLVGTPKYF
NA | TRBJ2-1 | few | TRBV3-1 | TGTGCCAGCAGCCAAGTACTAGCCTACAATGAGCAGTTCTTC | CASSQVLAYNEQFF
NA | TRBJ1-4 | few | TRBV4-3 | TGCGCCAGCAGCCAAGATGAAGGCGGGGGTGAAAAACTGTTTTTT | CASSQDEGGGEKLFF
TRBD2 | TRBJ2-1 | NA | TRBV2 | TGTGCCAGCAGGCCGGGGACTAGCTTTTACAATGAGCAGTTCTTC | CASRPGTSFYNEQFF
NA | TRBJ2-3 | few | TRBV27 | TGTGCCAGCAGTTTACCCCCAGATACGCAGTATTTT | CASSLPPDTQYF
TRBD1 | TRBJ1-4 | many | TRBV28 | TGTGCCAGCATAGGATCCCCAGGGGGTCATGAAAAACTGTTTTTT | CASIGSPGGHEKLFF